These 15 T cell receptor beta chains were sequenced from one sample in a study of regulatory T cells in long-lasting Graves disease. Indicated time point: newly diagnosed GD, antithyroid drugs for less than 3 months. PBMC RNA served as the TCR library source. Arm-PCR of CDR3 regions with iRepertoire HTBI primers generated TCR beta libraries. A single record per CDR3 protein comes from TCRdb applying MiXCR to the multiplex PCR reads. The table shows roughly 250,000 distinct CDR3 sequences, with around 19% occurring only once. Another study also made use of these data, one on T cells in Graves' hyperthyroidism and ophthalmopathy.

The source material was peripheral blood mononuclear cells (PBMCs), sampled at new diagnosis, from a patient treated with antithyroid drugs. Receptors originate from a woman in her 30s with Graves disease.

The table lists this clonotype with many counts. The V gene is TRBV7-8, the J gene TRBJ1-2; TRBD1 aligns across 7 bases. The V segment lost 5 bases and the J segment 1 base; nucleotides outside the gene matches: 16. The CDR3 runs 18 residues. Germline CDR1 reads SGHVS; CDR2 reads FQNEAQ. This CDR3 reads CASSTRQGRGVFNYGYTF. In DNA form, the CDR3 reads TGTGCCAGCAGCACCCGCCAGGGCAGGGGGGTATTTAACTATGGCTACACCTTC.

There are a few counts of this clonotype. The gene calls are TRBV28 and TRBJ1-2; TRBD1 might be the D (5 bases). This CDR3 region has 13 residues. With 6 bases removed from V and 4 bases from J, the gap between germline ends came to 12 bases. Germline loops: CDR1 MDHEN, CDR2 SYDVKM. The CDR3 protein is CASSGRGPYGYTF. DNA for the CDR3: TGTGCCAGCAGCGGCCGGGGCCCCTATGGCTACACCTTC.

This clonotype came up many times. The CDR3 spells CASSLGQVAAYNEQFF. The CDR3 DNA is TGCGCCAGCAGCTTGGGACAGGTCGCCGCCTACAATGAGCAGTTCTTC. The chain uses TRBV5-1 and TRBJ2-1; possibly TRBD1 for D (6 bases). The germline V and J ends were trimmed by 0 bases and 2 bases, with 12 bases remaining between them. This CDR3 is 16 amino acids long. The germline CDR1 and CDR2 sequences are SGHRS and YFSETQ.

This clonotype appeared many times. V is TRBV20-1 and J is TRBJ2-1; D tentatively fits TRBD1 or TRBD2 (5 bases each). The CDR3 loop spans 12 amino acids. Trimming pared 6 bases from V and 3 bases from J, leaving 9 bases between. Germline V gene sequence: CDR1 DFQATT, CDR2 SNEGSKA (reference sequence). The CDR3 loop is CSAPGRYNEQFF. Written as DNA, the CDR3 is TGCAGTGCGCCGGGGCGCTACAATGAGCAGTTCTTC.

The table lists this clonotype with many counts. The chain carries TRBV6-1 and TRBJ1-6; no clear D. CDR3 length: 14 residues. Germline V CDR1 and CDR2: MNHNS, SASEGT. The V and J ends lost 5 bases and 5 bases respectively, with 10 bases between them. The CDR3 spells CASSPRADNSPLHF. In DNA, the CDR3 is TGTGCCAGCAGTCCCCGGGCCGATAATTCACCCCTCCACTTT.

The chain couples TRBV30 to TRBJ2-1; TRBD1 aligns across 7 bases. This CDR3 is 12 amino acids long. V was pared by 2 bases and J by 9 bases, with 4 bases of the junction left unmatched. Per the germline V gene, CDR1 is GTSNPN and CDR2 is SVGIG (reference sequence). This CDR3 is CAWSFHRGEQFF. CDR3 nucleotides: TGTGCCTGGAGTTTCCACAGGGGTGAGCAGTTCTTC.

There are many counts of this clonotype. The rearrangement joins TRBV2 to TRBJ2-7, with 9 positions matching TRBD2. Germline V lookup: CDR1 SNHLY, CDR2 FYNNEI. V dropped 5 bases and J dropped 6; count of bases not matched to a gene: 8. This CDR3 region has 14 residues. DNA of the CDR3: TGTGCCAGCAGTCTGAGCGGGGGGTACGGCGAGCAGTACTTC. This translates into CASSLSGGYGEQYF.

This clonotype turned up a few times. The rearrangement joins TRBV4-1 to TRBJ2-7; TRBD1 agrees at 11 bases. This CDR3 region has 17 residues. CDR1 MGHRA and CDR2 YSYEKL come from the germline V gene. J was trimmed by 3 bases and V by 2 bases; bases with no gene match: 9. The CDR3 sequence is CASSQPWTGGRVYEQYF. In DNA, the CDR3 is TGCGCCAGCAGCCAACCCTGGACAGGGGGCAGAGTCTACGAGCAGTACTTC.

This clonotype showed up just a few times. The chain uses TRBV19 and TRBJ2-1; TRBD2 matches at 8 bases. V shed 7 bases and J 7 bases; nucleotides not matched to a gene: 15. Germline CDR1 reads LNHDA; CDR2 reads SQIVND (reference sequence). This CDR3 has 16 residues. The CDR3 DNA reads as TGTGCCAGTACCTACGTTAGCGGGGAGGCCGGGAATGAGCAGTTCTTC. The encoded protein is CASTYVSGEAGNEQFF. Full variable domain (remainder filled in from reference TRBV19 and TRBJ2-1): DGGITQSPKYLFRKEGQNVTLSCEQNLNHDAMYWYRQDPGQGLRLIYYSQIVNDFQKGDIAEGYSVSREKKESFPLTVTSAQKNPTAFYLCASTYVSGEAGNEQFFGPGTRLTVL.

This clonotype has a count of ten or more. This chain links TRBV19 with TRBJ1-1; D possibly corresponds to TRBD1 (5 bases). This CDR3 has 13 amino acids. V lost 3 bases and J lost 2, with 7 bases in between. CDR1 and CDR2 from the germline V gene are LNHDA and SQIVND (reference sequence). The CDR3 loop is CASSMGDNTEAFF. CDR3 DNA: TGTGCCAGTAGTATGGGGGACAACACTGAAGCTTTCTTT.

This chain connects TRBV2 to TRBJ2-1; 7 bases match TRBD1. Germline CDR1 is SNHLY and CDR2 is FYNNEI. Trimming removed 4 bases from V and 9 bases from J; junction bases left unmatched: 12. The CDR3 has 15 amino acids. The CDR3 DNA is TGTGCCAGCAGTGCGGTGGGACAGATTCTTGGTGAGCAGTTCTTC. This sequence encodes CASSAVGQILGEQFF.

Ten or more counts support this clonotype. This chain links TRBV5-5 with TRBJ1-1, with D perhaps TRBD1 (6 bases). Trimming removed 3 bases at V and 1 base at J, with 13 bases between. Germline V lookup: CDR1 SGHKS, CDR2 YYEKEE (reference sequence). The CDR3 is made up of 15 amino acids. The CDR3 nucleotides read TGTGCCAGCAGCTGGGGGGGACACCCGAACACTGAAGCTTTCTTT. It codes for CASSWGGHPNTEAFF.

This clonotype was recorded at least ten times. The CDR3 reads CASGERRANYGYTF. CDR3 coding DNA: TGTGCCAGCGGGGAAAGGAGAGCTAACTATGGCTACACCTTC. The V gene is TRBV6-1, the J gene TRBJ1-2; no clear D gene. The CDR3 has 14 residues. Germline assignment: CDR1 MNHNS and CDR2 SASEGT. With 8 bases removed from V and 0 bases from J, the gap between germline ends came to 13 bases.

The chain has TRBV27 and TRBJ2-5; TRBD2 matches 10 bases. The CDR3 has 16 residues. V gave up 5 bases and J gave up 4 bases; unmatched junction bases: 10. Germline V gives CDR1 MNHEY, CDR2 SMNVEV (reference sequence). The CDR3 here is CASSPGEVAGGETQYF. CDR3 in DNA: TGTGCCAGCAGTCCCGGAGAGGTAGCGGGGGGAGAGACCCAGTACTTC.

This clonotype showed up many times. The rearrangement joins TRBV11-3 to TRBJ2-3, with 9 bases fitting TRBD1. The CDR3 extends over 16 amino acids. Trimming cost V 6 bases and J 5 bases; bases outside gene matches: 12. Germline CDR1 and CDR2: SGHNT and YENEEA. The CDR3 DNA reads TGTGCCAGCAGTGGGTTAGGGGACAGGGAAGAAGATACGCAGTATTTT. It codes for CASSGLGDREEDTQYF. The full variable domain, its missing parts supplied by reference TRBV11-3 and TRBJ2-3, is EAGVVQSPRYKIIEKKQPVAFWCNPISGHNTLYWYLQNLGQGPELLIRYENEEAVDDSQLPKDRFSAERLKGVDSTLKIQPAELGDSAVYLCASSGLGDREEDTQYFGPGTRLTVL.